The 23 T cell receptor beta chains reported below all come from one sample, sequenced in a study of T cell repertoires in cytomegalovirus infection. TCRdb called the reads again in MiXCR, with one record for every CDR3 protein. The sample consists of hundreds of thousands of distinct CDR3 sequences, approximately 10% of them appearing once. The sequenced material came from PBMCs. The receptors come from a human donor in good health (CMV status not recorded). Some clones in this sample may be carry-over from other donors' samples.

This chain connects TRBV11-2 to TRBJ2-7; no firm D call. V was shortened by 2 bases and J by 0 bases, with 8 bases between the two germline ends. Germline V gene data show CDR1 as SGHAT and CDR2 as FQNNGV. This CDR3 is built from 14 residues. The CDR3: CASSLTANSYEQYF. For the CDR3, the DNA is TGTGCCAGCAGCTTAACAGCCAACTCCTACGAGCAGTACTTC.

The chain couples TRBV19 to TRBJ1-1, with 9 positions matching TRBD1. The CDR3 spans 15 residues. V was pared by 5 bases and J by 5 bases, with 9 bases of the junction left unmatched. The V gene's germline CDR1 is LNHDA and CDR2 SQIVND (reference sequence). CDR3 amino acids: CASSPRQGVKTEAFF. DNA for the CDR3: TGTGCCAGTAGTCCCCGACAGGGGGTAAAAACTGAAGCTTTCTTT.

Ten or more counts support this clonotype. J is TRBJ2-7 and V is TRBV28, with TRBD2 identical over 11 bases. The V gene's germline CDR1 is MDHEN and CDR2 SYDVKM. The J segment lost 12 bases and the V segment lost 5 bases, leaving 12 bases of the junction unmatched. The CDR3 loop spans 14 amino acids. The CDR3 spells CASSTTGTSGGGYF. CDR3 sequence (DNA): TGTGCCAGCAGTACGACTGGGACTAGCGGAGGGGGGTACTTC.

The rearrangement uses TRBV29-1 and TRBJ1-2; D possibly corresponds to TRBD1 (6 bases). CDR1 SQVTM and CDR2 ANQGSEA come from the germline V gene. The CDR3 totals 11 residues. The CDR3 here is CSIGGGVGYTF. The CDR3 DNA is TGCAGTATTGGCGGGGGCGTCGGCTACACCTTC.

The sample holds many counts of this clonotype. The rearrangement uses TRBV24-1 and TRBJ2-1; D may be TRBD1 (6 bases). CDR1 is KGHDR and CDR2 is SFDVKD in the germline V gene. V was clipped by 0 bases and J by 6 bases, with 8 bases between them. The CDR3 covers 14 residues. CDR3 region: CATSDLTRGNEQFF. The CDR3 nucleotides read TGTGCCACCAGTGATTTGACCAGGGGCAATGAGCAGTTCTTC.

A remark on this clonotype: This clone may be a read error of a much larger clone one base away. The V gene is TRBV28, the J gene TRBJ2-3; 14 bases match TRBD2. Germline V gene data show CDR1 as MDHEN and CDR2 as SYDVKM. This CDR3 region has 15 residues. In DNA, the CDR3 is TGTGCCAGCAGAAGACTAGCGGGAGGGACAGGTACGCAGTATTTT. This gives the protein CASRRLAGGTGTQYF.

This clonotype showed up just once. J is TRBJ2-7 and V is TRBV3-1; TRBD2 aligns across 8 bases. CDR1 LGHDT and CDR2 YNNKEL come from the germline V gene (reference sequence). This CDR3 contains 17 residues. V trimming: 0 bases; J trimming: 2 bases; junction bases outside the gene matches: 9. The CDR3 here is CASSQDSSGGGTYEQYF. The CDR3 nucleotides read TGTGCCAGCAGCCAAGATTCGTCGGGAGGGGGTACCTACGAGCAGTACTTC.

V is TRBV2 and J is TRBJ2-7; 7 positions match TRBD1. The CDR3 runs to 12 residues. Trimming cost V 6 bases and J 1 base; bases outside gene matches: 0. Germline loops: CDR1 SNHLY, CDR2 FYNNEI. The chain's CDR3 is CASRQGSYEQYF. In DNA, the CDR3 is TGTGCCAGCAGACAGGGGTCCTACGAGCAGTACTTC. The complete variable domain, with remaining parts taken from reference TRBV2 and TRBJ2-7, reads EPEVTQTPSHQVTQMGQEVILRCVPISNHLYFYWYRQILGQKVEFLVSFYNNEISEKSEIFDDQFSVERPDGSNFTLKIRSTKLEDSAMYFCASRQGSYEQYFGPGTRLTVT.

This clonotype has ten or more counts. The CDR3 DNA is TGTGCTAGTGGTCCCTCCGGAGAAAACACCATATATTTT. Protein product: CASGPSGENTIYF. This chain links TRBV12-5 with TRBJ1-3; D not certain. The V end was cut by 5 bases, the J end by 6 bases, with 11 bases between. Germline V gives CDR1 LGHNT, CDR2 FRNRAP. CDR3 length: 13 amino acids.

In its sample, this clonotype was seen many times. The V and J genes are TRBV20-1 and TRBJ1-1; D unclear. V lost 3 bases and J lost 3, with 8 bases in between. CDR1 and CDR2 from the germline V gene are DFQATT and SNEGSKA (reference sequence). The CDR3 contains 12 residues. CDR3 amino acids: CSASVGDTEAFF. As DNA, the CDR3 is TGCAGTGCTAGTGTCGGGGACACTGAAGCTTTCTTT.

This clonotype has a count of ten or more. The chain couples TRBV19 to TRBJ2-1; D uncertain. Per germline, CDR1 LNHDA and CDR2 SQIVND (reference sequence). Trimming shortened V by 6 bases and J by 0 bases, and 15 bases separated the two germline ends. The CDR3 is made up of 16 amino acids. The CDR3 protein is CASSPITRSSYNEQFF. CDR3 bases: TGTGCCAGTAGCCCCATTACTCGATCCTCCTACAATGAGCAGTTCTTC. The full variable domain, with the rest looked up from reference TRBV19 and TRBJ2-1, is DGGITQSPKYLFRKEGQNVTLSCEQNLNHDAMYWYRQDPGQGLRLIYYSQIVNDFQKGDIAEGYSVSREKKESFPLTVTSAQKNPTAFYLCASSPITRSSYNEQFFGPGTRLTVL.

There are many counts of this clonotype. This chain uses TRBV7-8 with TRBJ1-2; D remains unclear. Germline CDR1 SGHVS, CDR2 FQNEAQ. The CDR3 length is 15 residues. Trimming cost V 1 base and J 3 bases, with 12 bases left between them. CDR3 sequence: CASSLGGGMDYGYTF. CDR3 nucleotide sequence: TGTGCCAGCAGCTTAGGTGGAGGGATGGACTATGGCTACACCTTC. The full variable domain, its missing parts supplied by reference TRBV7-8 and TRBJ1-2, is GAGVSQSPRYKVAKRGQDVALRCDPISGHVSLFWYQQALGQGPEFLTYFQNEAQLDKSGLPSDRFFAERPEGSVSTLKIQRTQQEDSAVYLCASSLGGGMDYGYTFGSGTRLTVV.

In this sample, this clonotype turned up a few times. The V and J genes are TRBV20-1 and TRBJ1-5, with D perhaps matching TRBD1 (6 bases). The germline CDR1 and CDR2 sequences are DFQATT and SNEGSKA (reference sequence). The CDR3 totals 15 residues. The V end lost 3 bases, the J end lost 3 bases, and 15 bases lay between the germline ends. Here the CDR3 reads CSASSGGSFNQPQHF. The DNA for the CDR3 is TGCAGTGCTAGTTCTGGGGGCTCTTTCAATCAGCCCCAGCATTTT.

This clonotype came up many times. The chain couples TRBV11-2 to TRBJ2-7, with D uncertain. CDR3 length: 13 residues. With 7 bases removed from V and 5 bases from J, the gap between germline ends came to 15 bases. The germline V gene has CDR1 SGHAT and CDR2 FQNNGV. The DNA for the CDR3 is TGTGCCAGCATTTCCGGAGCTTTGGACGAGCAGTACTTC. Translated, it gives CASISGALDEQYF.

The chain couples TRBV4-1 to TRBJ2-7, with TRBD2 as a possible D gene (7 bases). Per germline, CDR1 MGHRA and CDR2 YSYEKL. The CDR3 totals 15 residues. Trimming removed 0 bases from V and 3 bases from J, with 12 bases in between. This CDR3 is CASSQDWRGGYEQYF. The DNA for the CDR3 is TGCGCCAGCAGCCAAGATTGGAGGGGGGGCTACGAGCAGTACTTC.

This chain uses TRBV12-3 or TRBV12-4 with TRBJ1-2; the match to TRBD1 covers 9 bases. The CDR3 extends over 15 amino acids. Germline trimming cut 5 bases from V and 2 bases from J; bases unmatched to any gene: 6. The CDR3 loop reads CASSEDRGGNYGYTF. The CDR3 bases are TGTGCCAGCAGTGAGGACAGGGGAGGCAACTATGGCTACACCTTC.

This clonotype has a count of ten or more. The chain combines TRBV12-3 or TRBV12-4 with TRBJ2-5; D tentatively fits TRBD1 or TRBD2 (5 bases each). V lost 7 bases and J 5 bases, leaving 11 bases between the germline ends. There are 12 residues in the CDR3. In DNA, the CDR3 is TGTGCCAGCACCTCGTGGGGGGAGACCCAGTACTTC. Translated: CASTSWGETQYF.

This clonotype has at least ten counts. The V call is TRBV20-1, the J call TRBJ2-3, with a possible D match to TRBD2 (5 bases). This CDR3 spans 14 amino acids. From germline, CDR1 is DFQATT and CDR2 SNEGSKA (reference sequence). The V and J ends lost 3 bases and 4 bases respectively, with 14 bases between them. The CDR3 DNA follows: TGCAGTGCTAGTAGGACTGTCGGGGCAGATACGCAGTATTTT. It translates to CSASRTVGADTQYF.

This clonotype was counted ten times or more. V gene TRBV7-9 combines with J gene TRBJ1-2; D unresolved. Trimming took 0 bases from V and 0 from J, leaving 11 bases between them. The CDR3 loop spans 16 amino acids. CDR1 and CDR2 (germline): SEHNR, FQNEAQ (reference sequence). The CDR3 bases are TGTGCCAGCAGCTTAGCGCGGAGAACAGCTAACTATGGCTACACCTTC. Protein product: CASSLARRTANYGYTF.

This clonotype was counted between two and nine times. For the CDR3, the DNA is TGTGCCAGCAGCCAAGGGACGGACTACGAGCAGTACTTC. Amino acid sequence: CASSQGTDYEQYF. The chain is built from TRBV6-5 and TRBJ2-7; D could derive from TRBD1 or TRBD2 (5 bases each). The CDR3 has 13 residues. The V and J ends lost 6 bases and 3 bases respectively, with 12 bases between them. The germline V gene encodes CDR1 MNHEY and CDR2 SVGAGI.

Ten or more counts support this clonotype. Germline and junction disagree at one end, which may indicate a read error. The gene calls are TRBV7-7 and TRBJ2-1; D may be TRBD1 (5 bases). CDR3 size: 13 residues. Germline CDR1 reads SSHAT; CDR2 reads FNYEAQ (reference sequence). The CDR3 sequence: CASSLWQGYEQFF. CDR3 nucleotides: TGTGCTAGCAGCTTATGGCAGGGCTATGAGCAGTTCTTC.

CDR3 bases: TGCGCCAGCACCCTAGCGGGAGGGCCGGGGGAGACCCAGTACTTC. Its protein is CASTLAGGPGETQYF. This chain joins TRBV5-1 and TRBJ2-5; 12 bases match TRBD2. Germline CDR1 reads SGHRS; CDR2 reads YFSETQ. The V segment lost 6 bases and the J segment 5 bases; nucleotides outside the gene matches: 8. This CDR3 is 15 amino acids long.

This clonotype was seen at least ten times. The chain employs TRBV7-2 and TRBJ2-2; possibly TRBD2 for D (6 bases). Trimming took off 2 bases at V and 0 bases at J, with 10 bases between the two ends. The CDR3 has 16 residues. Germline V gene data show CDR1 as SGHTA and CDR2 as FQGNSA. CDR3 region: CASSLIGGSNTGELFF. The CDR3 DNA reads TGTGCCAGCAGCTTAATCGGGGGTTCGAACACCGGGGAGCTGTTTTTT. The complete variable domain, with remaining parts taken from reference TRBV7-2 and TRBJ2-2, reads GAGVSQSPSNKVTEKGKDVELRCDPISGHTALYWYRQSLGQGLEFLIYFQGNSAPDKSGLPSDRFSAERTGGSVSTLTIQRTQQEDSAVYLCASSLIGGSNTGELFFGEGSRLTVL.